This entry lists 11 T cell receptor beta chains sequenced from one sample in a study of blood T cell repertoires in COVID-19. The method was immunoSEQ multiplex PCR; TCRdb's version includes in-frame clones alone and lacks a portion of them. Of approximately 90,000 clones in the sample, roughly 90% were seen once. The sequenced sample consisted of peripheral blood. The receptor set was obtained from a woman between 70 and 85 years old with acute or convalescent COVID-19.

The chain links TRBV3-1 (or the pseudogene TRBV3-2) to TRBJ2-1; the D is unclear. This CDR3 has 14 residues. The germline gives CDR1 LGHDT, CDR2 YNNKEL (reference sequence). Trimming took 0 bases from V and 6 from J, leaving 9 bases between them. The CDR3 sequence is CASSQDPGPNEQFF. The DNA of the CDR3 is TGTGCCAGCAGCCAAGATCCAGGCCCCAATGAGCAGTTCTTC.

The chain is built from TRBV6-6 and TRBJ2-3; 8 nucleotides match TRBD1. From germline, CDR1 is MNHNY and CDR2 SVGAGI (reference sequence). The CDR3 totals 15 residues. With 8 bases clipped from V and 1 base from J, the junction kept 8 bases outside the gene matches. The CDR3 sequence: CASQGAQGGTDTQYF. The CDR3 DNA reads TGTGCCAGCCAGGGGGCGCAGGGGGGCACAGATACGCAGTATTTT.

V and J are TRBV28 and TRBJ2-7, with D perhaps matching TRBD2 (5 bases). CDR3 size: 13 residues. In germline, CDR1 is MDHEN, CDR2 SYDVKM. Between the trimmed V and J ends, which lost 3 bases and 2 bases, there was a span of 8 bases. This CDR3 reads CASSFRGAYEQYV. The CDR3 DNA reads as TGTGCCAGCAGTTTCCGGGGAGCCTACGAGCAGTACGTC.

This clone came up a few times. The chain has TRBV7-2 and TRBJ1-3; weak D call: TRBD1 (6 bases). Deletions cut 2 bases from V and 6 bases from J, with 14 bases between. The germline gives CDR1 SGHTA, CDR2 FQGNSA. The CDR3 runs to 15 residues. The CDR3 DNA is TGTGCCAGCAGCTTAAATGGCAGGGGCTTAAACACCATATATTTT. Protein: CASSLNGRGLNTIYF.

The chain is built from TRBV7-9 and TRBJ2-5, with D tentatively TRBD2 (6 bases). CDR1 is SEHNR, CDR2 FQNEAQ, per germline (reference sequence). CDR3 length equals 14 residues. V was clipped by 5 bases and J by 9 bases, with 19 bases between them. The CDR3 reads CASSSTGGPEAQYF. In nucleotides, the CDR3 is TGTGCCAGCAGCAGTACCGGGGGACCTGAGGCCCAGTACTTC.

The CDR3 coding sequence is TGTGCCAGCAGTTCGATAGCCCCGAATCAGCCCCAGCATTTT. It specifies CASSSIAPNQPQHF. This chain joins TRBV6-2 or TRBV6-3 and TRBJ1-5; D not resolved. Germline CDR1 and CDR2: MNHEY and SVGEGT. This CDR3 region has 14 residues. V lost 4 bases and J lost 4, with 11 bases in between.

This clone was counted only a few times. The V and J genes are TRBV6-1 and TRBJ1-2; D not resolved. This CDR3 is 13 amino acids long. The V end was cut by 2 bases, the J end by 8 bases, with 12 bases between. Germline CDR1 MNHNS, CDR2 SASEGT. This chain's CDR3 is CASSESRGLGYTF. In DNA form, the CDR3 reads TGTGCCAGCAGTGAAAGTCGGGGTTTGGGCTACACCTTC.

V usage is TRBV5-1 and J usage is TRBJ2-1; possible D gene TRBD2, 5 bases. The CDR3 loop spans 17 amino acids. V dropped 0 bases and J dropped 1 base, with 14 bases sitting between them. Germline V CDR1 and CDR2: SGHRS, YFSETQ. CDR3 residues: CASSLVGRSGSYNEQFF. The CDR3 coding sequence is TGCGCCAGCAGCTTGGTTGGCCGGTCGGGGTCCTACAATGAGCAGTTCTTC.

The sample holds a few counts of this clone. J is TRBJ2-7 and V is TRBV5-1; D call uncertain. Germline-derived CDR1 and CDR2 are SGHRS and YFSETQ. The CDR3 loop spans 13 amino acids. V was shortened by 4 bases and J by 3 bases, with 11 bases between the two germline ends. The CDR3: CASSQDKIYEQYF. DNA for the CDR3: TGCGCCAGCAGCCAAGACAAGATCTACGAGCAGTACTTC.

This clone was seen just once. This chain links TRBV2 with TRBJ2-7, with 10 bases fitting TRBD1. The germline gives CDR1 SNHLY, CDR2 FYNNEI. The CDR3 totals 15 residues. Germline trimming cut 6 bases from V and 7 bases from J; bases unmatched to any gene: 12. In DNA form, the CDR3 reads TGTGCCAGCAGCGGACCGGGACAGGGGAGGCGGGAGCAGTACGTC. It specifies CASSGPGQGRREQYV.

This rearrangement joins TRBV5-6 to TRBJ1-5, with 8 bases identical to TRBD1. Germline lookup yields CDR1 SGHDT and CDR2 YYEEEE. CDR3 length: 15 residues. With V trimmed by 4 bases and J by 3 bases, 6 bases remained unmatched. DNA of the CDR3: TGTGCCAGCAGCCGCAGGGGGCTTATCAATCAGCCCCAGCATTTT. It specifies CASSRRGLINQPQHF.